The 22 T cell receptor beta chains in this list originate from one sample, sequenced in a study of blood T cell repertoires in COVID-19. Repertoires were generated with immunoSEQ multiplex PCR, while TCRdb's copy carries only in-frame clones and drops some. Of some 180,000 clones in the sample, around 83% are singletons; the top ten hold roughly 13%. The sample consisted of peripheral blood. The receptors here all came from a human donor in a cohort sampled during active COVID-19.

The chain carries TRBV28 and TRBJ2-2; tentative D call: TRBD2 (7 bases). Trimming removed 4 bases at V and 3 bases at J, with 21 bases between. The germline V gene has CDR1 MDHEN and CDR2 SYDVKM. The CDR3 covers 18 residues. The CDR3 sequence: CASSSPPGASGYTGELFF. The CDR3 DNA reads TGTGCCAGCAGTTCTCCCCCGGGGGCTAGCGGATACACCGGGGAGCTGTTTTTT.

The chain links TRBV6-5 to TRBJ2-5; D unresolved. Germline V gene data show CDR1 as MNHEY and CDR2 as SVGAGI. This CDR3 spans 14 amino acids. Trimming took off 4 bases at V and 5 bases at J, with 14 bases between the two ends. CDR3 region: CASSLAGYMETQYF. The CDR3 region has the DNA TGTGCCAGCAGTTTGGCTGGTTATATGGAGACCCAGTACTTC.

This clone came up once. The chain carries TRBV12-5 and TRBJ1-4; D is uncertain. This CDR3 region has 16 residues. V gave up 6 bases and J gave up 5 bases, with 19 bases separating them. Germline assignment: CDR1 LGHNT and CDR2 FRNRAP. The CDR3 nucleotides are TGTGCTAGTGGATCCAACAGTGGATCTCCCAATGAAAAACTGTTTTTT. Its protein product is CASGSNSGSPNEKLFF.

This clone came up once. The rearrangement joins TRBV18 to TRBJ1-2; D perhaps matches TRBD1 (5 bases). The CDR3 contains 15 residues. Germline V gives CDR1 KGHSH, CDR2 LQKENI. V was clipped by 4 bases and J by 0 bases, with 12 bases between them. The CDR3: CASSLDRQTNYGYTF. The CDR3 DNA reads as TGTGCCAGCTCACTCGATCGACAGACTAACTATGGCTACACCTTC.

The chain uses TRBV14 and TRBJ2-1; 7 nucleotides match TRBD2. With 1 base clipped from V and 4 bases from J, the junction kept 13 bases outside the gene matches. Germline loops: CDR1 SGHDN, CDR2 FVKESK. CDR3 length: 18 amino acids. The CDR3 nucleotides read TGTGCCAGCAGCCAAGGCCCCCGACTAGCAAAACCATACAATGAGCAGTTCTTC. It codes for CASSQGPRLAKPYNEQFF.

The J gene is TRBJ2-1, the V gene TRBV10-1, with TRBD1 as a possible D gene (5 bases). This CDR3 is 15 amino acids long. Germline CDR1 and CDR2: WNHNN and SYGVQD (reference sequence). V was trimmed by 6 bases and J by 4 bases, leaving 16 bases between them. This CDR3 reads CASSHQGGPYNEQFF. CDR3 nucleotides: TGCGCCAGCAGCCACCAGGGCGGACCTTACAATGAGCAGTTCTTC.

Many counts were recorded for this clone. The rearrangement links TRBV4-1 to TRBJ2-1; possible D gene TRBD2, 7 bases. Germline CDR1 and CDR2: MGHRA and YSYEKL. CDR3 length equals 16 residues. The V gene lost 1 base and the J gene lost 1 base, with 11 bases spanning the gap. CDR3 nucleotides: TGCGCCAGCAGCCAAGGAGGGGGGGGGTCCTACAATGAGCAGTTCTTC. As protein: CASSQGGGGSYNEQFF.

The gene calls are TRBV3-1 (or the pseudogene TRBV3-2) and TRBJ2-1; D not resolved. V was cut by 1 base and J by 6 bases, with 7 bases left in between. Germline assignment: CDR1 LGHDT and CDR2 YNNKEL (reference sequence). This CDR3 is 13 amino acids long. This CDR3 is CASSQGPSNEQFF. The CDR3 DNA reads TGTGCCAGCAGCCAAGGTCCTAGCAATGAGCAGTTCTTC.

The gene calls are TRBV7-9 and TRBJ2-3; D remains unclear. Germline values: CDR1 SEHNR, CDR2 FQNEAQ (reference sequence). The CDR3 consists of 14 residues. The V end lost 2 bases, the J end lost 5 bases, and 11 bases lay between the germline ends. CDR3 sequence reads: CASSLREIQDTQYF. The DNA of the CDR3 is TGTGCCAGCAGCTTAAGAGAGATTCAAGATACGCAGTATTTT.

In its sample, this clone was seen once. The chain is built from TRBV4-2 and TRBJ2-7, with 11 bases lining up with TRBD2. The length of the CDR3 is 15 residues. Germline CDR1 LGHNA, CDR2 YNFKEQ. J was trimmed by 4 bases and V by 4 bases; bases with no gene match: 6. CDR3 sequence (DNA): TGTGCCAGCAGCCCTTTACTAGCGGGAGTGTACGAGCAGTACTTC. Residues: CASSPLLAGVYEQYF.

This chain joins TRBV9 and TRBJ1-3; perhaps TRBD1 as D (6 bases). The ends were cut back, 0 bases at V and 4 bases at J, with 14 bases in the middle. Germline assignment: CDR1 SGDLS and CDR2 YYNGEE. The CDR3 has 16 residues. The CDR3 coding sequence is TGTGCCAGCAGCGTAGGTCAGGGGCGAGGAGGAAACACCATATATTTT. This gives the protein CASSVGQGRGGNTIYF.

This clone was seen only once. The chain employs TRBV3-1 (or the pseudogene TRBV3-2) and TRBJ2-1, with D tentatively TRBD2 (6 bases). CDR1 is LGHDT, CDR2 YNNKEL, per germline (reference sequence). V lost 0 bases and J lost 2, with 11 bases in between. The CDR3 contains 16 residues. For the CDR3, the DNA is TGTGCCAGCAGCCAAGATCCAGCGGGCCCCTACAATGAGCAGTTCTTC. Its protein is CASSQDPAGPYNEQFF.

The rearrangement links TRBV6-5 to TRBJ2-7; 9 bases agree with TRBD1. This CDR3 comprises 13 residues. Unmatched junction bases numbered 4, after V lost 4 bases and J lost 6 bases. Per germline, CDR1 MNHEY and CDR2 SVGAGI. In DNA form, the CDR3 reads TGTGCCAGCAGTTTTCTGACAGGGGGCGAGCAGTACTTC. As protein: CASSFLTGGEQYF.

The V gene is TRBV7-9, the J gene TRBJ2-5, with D hard to call. CDR3 size: 12 residues. The germline V gene has CDR1 SEHNR and CDR2 FQNEAQ (reference sequence). The ends were cut back, 6 bases at V and 2 bases at J, with 7 bases in the middle. CDR3 protein: CASSYRQETQYF. In nucleotides, the CDR3 is TGTGCCAGCAGTTACAGACAAGAGACCCAGTACTTC.

The chain employs TRBV28 and TRBJ1-5; D ambiguous. The CDR3 is 16 residues long. The V end was cut by 6 bases, the J end by 5 bases, with 20 bases between. Germline CDR1 is MDHEN and CDR2 is SYDVKM. The CDR3: CASSTRWEGVHQPQHF. CDR3 sequence (DNA): TGTGCCAGCAGCACTCGGTGGGAGGGTGTACATCAGCCCCAGCATTTT.

The chain combines TRBV7-9 with TRBJ2-3; 9 bases map to TRBD2. This CDR3 comprises 13 residues. V was clipped by 0 bases and J by 10 bases; unmatched bases: 2. The germline CDR1 and CDR2 sequences are SEHNR and FQNEAQ (reference sequence). CDR3 nucleotide sequence: TGTGCCAGCAGCTTAGCAGGCGGGAGGGCGCAGTATTTT. Translation: CASSLAGGRAQYF. Based on the CDR3 plus reference TRBV7-9 and TRBJ2-3, the full variable domain is DTGVSQNPRHKITKRGQNVTFRCDPISEHNRLYWYRQTLGQGPEFLTYFQNEAQLEKSRLLSDRFSAERPKGSFSTLEIQRTEQGDSAMYLCASSLAGGRAQYFGPGTRLTVL.

The chain recombines TRBV19 with TRBJ2-7, with TRBD1 matching over 9 bases. V trimming: 5 bases; J trimming: 1 base; junction bases outside the gene matches: 6. This CDR3 is built from 15 residues. Germline assignment: CDR1 LNHDA and CDR2 SQIVND (reference sequence). CDR3 bases: TGTGCCAGTAGTCCAGGACAGGGGAGGTCCTACGAGCAGTACTTC. Encoded protein: CASSPGQGRSYEQYF.

The chain couples TRBV28 to TRBJ2-1; 7 bases are shared with TRBD1. J gave up 7 bases and V 11 bases, and 11 bases lay outside the gene matches. The CDR3 covers 13 residues. Germline V CDR1 and CDR2: MDHEN, SYDVKM. The CDR3 DNA reads as TGTGCCGGTTACGACAGGGTCAGGAATGAGCAGTTCTTC. It is translated as CAGYDRVRNEQFF.

This rearrangement joins TRBV7-8 to TRBJ1-1; D not resolved. This CDR3 contains 13 residues. Germline values: CDR1 SGHVS, CDR2 FQNEAQ. V lost 1 base to trimming and J lost 5 bases, with 8 bases between them. CDR3 bases: TGTGCCAGCAGCTTAGGAGGTGGAACTGAAGCTTTCTTT. Translation gives CASSLGGGTEAFF. Full variable domain (remainder filled in from reference TRBV7-8 and TRBJ1-1): GAGVSQSPRYKVAKRGQDVALRCDPISGHVSLFWYQQALGQGPEFLTYFQNEAQLDKSGLPSDRFFAERPEGSVSTLKIQRTQQEDSAVYLCASSLGGGTEAFFGQGTRLTVV.

V and J are TRBV5-5 and TRBJ2-2; D may be TRBD2 (5 bases). This CDR3 region has 15 residues. The V and J ends lost 0 bases and 4 bases respectively, with 10 bases between them. The germline CDR1 and CDR2 sequences are SGHKS and YYEKEE (reference sequence). The CDR3 protein is CASSLGGGGTGELFF. The CDR3 DNA is TGTGCCAGCAGCTTGGGAGGAGGTGGCACCGGGGAGCTGTTTTTT.

CDR3 protein: CASSATGPRGNNQPQHF. In DNA, the CDR3 is TGTGCCAGCAGCGCTACAGGGCCCAGGGGGAACAATCAGCCCCAGCATTTT. The chain carries TRBV6-4 and TRBJ1-5; 7 bases fit TRBD1. CDR1 is MRHNA, CDR2 SNTAGT, per germline. V lost 6 bases, J lost 3 bases, and 14 bases stayed unmatched. This CDR3 is 17 amino acids long.

The chain combines TRBV3-1 (or the pseudogene TRBV3-2) with TRBJ1-1; 7 nucleotides match TRBD1. This CDR3 comprises 14 residues. CDR1 LGHDT and CDR2 YNNKEL come from the germline V gene (reference sequence). V was clipped by 2 bases and J by 1 base; unmatched bases: 1. CDR3 nucleotide sequence: TGTGCCAGCAGCCAACAGGGGGGGAACACTGAAGCTTTCTTT. Its translation is CASSQQGGNTEAFF.